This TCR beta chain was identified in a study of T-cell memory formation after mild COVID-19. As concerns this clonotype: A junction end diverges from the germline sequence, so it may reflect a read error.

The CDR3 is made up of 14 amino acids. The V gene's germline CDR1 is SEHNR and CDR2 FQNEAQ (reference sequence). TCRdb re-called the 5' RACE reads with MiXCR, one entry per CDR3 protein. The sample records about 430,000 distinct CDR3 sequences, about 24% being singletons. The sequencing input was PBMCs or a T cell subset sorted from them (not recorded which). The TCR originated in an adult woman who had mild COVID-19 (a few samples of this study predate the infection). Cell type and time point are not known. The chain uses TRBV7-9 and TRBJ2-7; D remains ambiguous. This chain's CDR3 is CASSVDAASSEQYF. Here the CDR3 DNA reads TGTGCCAGCAGCGTGGACGCGGCCTCCTCCGAGCAGTACTTC. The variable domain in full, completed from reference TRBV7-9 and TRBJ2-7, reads DTGVSQNPRHKITKRGQNVTFRCDPISEHNRLYWYRQTLGQGPEFLTYFQNEAQLEKSRLLSDRFSAERPKGSFSTLEIQRTEQGDSAMYLCASSVDAASSEQYFGPGTRLTVT.